The sample holds many counts of the clone carrying this TCR beta chain. Its antigen is unidentified. This CDR3 region has 14 residues. The junction had 5 bases not matched to a gene; V was cut back by 4 bases and J by 4 bases. The germline V gene encodes CDR1 LGHDT and CDR2 YNNKEL (reference sequence). This specimen comes from a study of T cells in Graves' hyperthyroidism and ophthalmopathy. Hyperthyroidism in the patients, aged 18 to 65, was newly diagnosed and under 2 months in duration. Regarding the study as a whole: Most clonotypes that expanded in the thyroid above 0.001 also showed up in blood.

Amplification of TCR beta CDR3 regions was performed using RNA transcripts as template. The HTBI primer set served for first-round RT-PCR of the TCR CDR3. In TCRdb, the multiplex PCR reads were re-called with MiXCR into one record per CDR3 protein. The sample yields around 500,000 distinct CDR3 sequences, approximately 14% seen once. The sample comprised blood. The J gene is TRBJ2-5, the V gene TRBV3-1; 8 positions match TRBD2. This receptor was identified in a woman between 18 and 29 years old with Graves' hyperthyroidism. DNA for the CDR3: TGTGCCAGCAGCCCGGGACTAGTCAGAGAGACCCAGTACTTC. This translates into CASSPGLVRETQYF.